The 8 T cell receptor beta chains below all came from one sample that was sequenced in a study of cytomegalovirus exposure and HLA in healthy donors. Use of 60 Vbeta and 13 Jbeta primers characterized the PCR. Clones were sequenced by immunoSEQ multiplex PCR, and TCRdb holds only the in-frame ones, with some missing. This table has around 160,000 clones, roughly 80% appearing once. Sequencing was carried out using PBMCs. These receptors were taken from a male donor in good health and CMV-seronegative.

This chain connects TRBV23-1 to TRBJ1-5, with 7 nucleotides matching TRBD1. TRBV23-1 is an open reading frame whose function is uncertain. This CDR3 has 18 residues. V lost 2 bases, J lost 0 bases, and 10 bases stayed unmatched. CDR3 sequence (DNA): TGCGCCAGCAGTCAAAAATCCCGGGACAGTTATAGCAATCAGCCCCAGCATTTT. Protein product: CASSQKSRDSYSNQPQHF.

This chain links TRBV19 with TRBJ1-2, with D perhaps TRBD1 (6 bases). The V end lost 5 bases, the J end lost 0 bases, and 13 bases lay between the germline ends. Germline lookup yields CDR1 LNHDA and CDR2 SQIVND (reference sequence). The CDR3 loop spans 15 amino acids. The CDR3 sequence is CASSPRQAANYGYTF. CDR3 coding DNA: TGTGCCAGTAGTCCCAGACAGGCCGCTAACTATGGCTACACCTTC. Filled out from reference TRBV19 and TRBJ1-2, the complete variable domain reads DGGITQSPKYLFRKEGQNVTLSCEQNLNHDAMYWYRQDPGQGLRLIYYSQIVNDFQKGDIAEGYSVSREKKESFPLTVTSAQKNPTAFYLCASSPRQAANYGYTFGSGTRLTVV.

The chain uses TRBV6-6 and TRBJ1-2; D gene uncertain. The CDR3 length is 14 residues. Germline V gives CDR1 MNHNY, CDR2 SVGAGI (reference sequence). Trimming stripped 2 bases from V and 8 bases from J, with 15 bases between. The CDR3 region has the DNA TGTGCCAGCAGTTACAGTGAGGGAATTGAGGGCTACACCTTC. It specifies CASSYSEGIEGYTF.

V usage is TRBV7-9 and J usage is TRBJ1-3; 7 nucleotides agree with TRBD1. Germline V gene sequence: CDR1 SEHNR, CDR2 FQNEAQ (reference sequence). The V and J ends lost 3 bases and 4 bases, in that order; junction bases with no gene match: 3. This CDR3 comprises 14 residues. The CDR3 protein is CASSFRTGGNTIYF. CDR3 coding DNA: TGTGCCAGCAGCTTCCGGACAGGAGGAAACACCATATATTTT.

The chain is built from TRBV23-1 and TRBJ1-1; 7 bases line up with TRBD1. TRBV23-1 falls under the ORF class, with uncertain function. This CDR3 comprises 16 residues. V trimming: 4 bases; J trimming: 0 bases; junction bases outside the gene matches: 8. This CDR3 is CASSPQTGALNTEAFF. The CDR3 DNA follows: TGCGCCAGCAGTCCTCAAACAGGGGCCCTGAACACTGAAGCTTTCTTT.

This sequence joins TRBV4-3 and TRBJ2-1, with 10 nucleotides matching TRBD2. Per the germline V gene, CDR1 is LGHNA and CDR2 is YSLEER. The V and J ends lost 1 base and 7 bases, in that order; junction bases with no gene match: 4. The CDR3 runs 15 residues. The CDR3 nucleotides read TGCGCCAGCAGCCAAGCTAGCGGGGGCTGGAATGAGCAGTTCTTC. Protein: CASSQASGGWNEQFF.

The chain carries TRBV7-2 and TRBJ2-1; no definite D call. This CDR3 is 14 amino acids long. Germline lookup yields CDR1 SGHTA and CDR2 FQGNSA. V lost 5 bases and J 8 bases, leaving 16 bases between the germline ends. CDR3 DNA sequence: TGTGCCAGCAGCCGACCTGGGCCCTCCCATGAGCAGTTCTTC. This gives the protein CASSRPGPSHEQFF.

The genes are TRBV29-1 and TRBJ2-5, with 8 nucleotides matching TRBD1. The CDR3 totals 15 residues. The V gene's germline CDR1 is SQVTM and CDR2 ANQGSEA. The ends lost 1 base at V and 5 bases at J; junction bases unmatched: 9. CDR3 coding DNA: TGCAGCGTTGAAGCCCCCCTTACAGGGGGTGAGACCCAGTACTTC. Translation: CSVEAPLTGGETQYF.